This TCR beta chain was documented in a study of human versus mouse CDR3 diversity and MHC coevolution. Study summary: Each sample yielded about 0.6 x 10^7 to 1.6 x 10^7 valid reads.

The method was immunoSEQ multiplex PCR; TCRdb's version includes in-frame clones alone and lacks a portion of them. The table lists tens of thousands of clones, 93% of them singletons. Naive CD4 T cells, CD45RO-negative and CD62L-positive, were flow-sorted from PBMCs. The material sequenced was naive CD4+ T cells from blood. The subset here: CD45RO-negative CD62L-positive naive CD4 T cells. The origin of this receptor is a person between 30 and 69 years old in good health.

The CDR3 region is CASSIRWASGSYNEQFF. CDR3 in DNA: TGTGCCAGCAGTATCCGGTGGGCTAGCGGGAGTTACAATGAGCAGTTCTTC. V gene TRBV28 combines with J gene TRBJ2-1, with 10 bases matching TRBD2. Per germline, CDR1 MDHEN and CDR2 SYDVKM. The CDR3 sequence is 17 residues long. V shed 5 bases and J 4 bases; nucleotides not matched to a gene: 11.